These 13 T cell receptor beta chains were all obtained from the same sample, sequenced in a study of T cell therapy after organ transplantation. The antigens for these receptors are not known. Sequencing was performed with immunoSEQ multiplex PCR; in TCRdb, only in-frame clones are kept and a portion is missing. The sample lists 44,000 or so clones, about 94% occurring once. Sample: CD8+ T cells from blood, taken before autologous CMV-specific T cell therapy. The receptors here all came from a human patient who had received a solid organ transplant and had CMV disease.

The chain uses TRBV10-3 and TRBJ2-1, with 7 bases lining up with TRBD1. J was trimmed by 1 base and V by 3 bases; bases with no gene match: 15. The CDR3 is 19 residues long. Germline CDR1 is ENHRY and CDR2 is SYGVKD. CDR3 in DNA: TGTGCCATCAGTGACCCCGACAGGGCTACTGGTGAATCCTACAATGAGCAGTTCTTC. Translating gives CAISDPDRATGESYNEQFF.

This clone was detected only once. The chain carries TRBV2 and TRBJ1-1; maybe TRBD1 (5 bases). CDR1 and CDR2 (germline): SNHLY, FYNNEI. The ends were cut back, 9 bases at V and 0 bases at J, with 14 bases in the middle. This CDR3 has 14 residues. The DNA for the CDR3 is TGTGCCAGTCACCCAGACAGAATGAACACTGAAGCTTTCTTT. This gives the protein CASHPDRMNTEAFF.

This chain links TRBV10-2 with TRBJ1-5; TRBD1 is a possible D gene (6 bases). Trimming took 7 bases from V and 0 from J, leaving 10 bases between them. Germline CDR1 and CDR2: WSHSY and SAAADI. The CDR3 runs 14 residues. CDR3 coding DNA: TGCGCCAGCATGTCGGACAGTAGCAATCAGCCCCAGCATTTT. It codes for CASMSDSSNQPQHF.

This chain uses TRBV11-2 with TRBJ1-1, with D hard to call. The germline V gene encodes CDR1 SGHAT and CDR2 FQNNGV. V lost 8 bases to trimming and J lost 1 base, with 17 bases between them. The CDR3 is 15 residues long. Here the CDR3 reads CASGQLDERNTEAFF. The CDR3 DNA is TGTGCCAGCGGGCAGCTAGACGAGAGGAACACTGAAGCTTTCTTT.

This clone came up a few times. The V and J genes are TRBV4-2 and TRBJ2-2; 10 bases agree with TRBD2. Germline CDR1 reads LGHNA; CDR2 reads YNFKEQ. Losses at the gene ends were 4 bases for V and 5 bases for J; bases not matched to a gene: 4. The CDR3 totals 15 residues. CDR3: CASSPLAGDTGELFF. In DNA form, the CDR3 reads TGTGCCAGCAGCCCCCTAGCGGGAGATACCGGGGAGCTGTTTTTT.

The chain recombines TRBV5-6 with TRBJ1-2; TRBD1 might be the D (5 bases). The CDR3 covers 14 residues. CDR1 is SGHDT, CDR2 YYEEEE, per germline. The V gene lost 0 bases and the J gene lost 4 bases, with 10 bases spanning the gap. The CDR3 nucleotides read TGTGCCAGCAGCTTGGGGGGCTCGCCCTATGGCTACACCTTC. Translated: CASSLGGSPYGYTF.

The V and J genes are TRBV28 and TRBJ2-7; 9 bases line up with TRBD1. The CDR3 is 15 residues long. Germline values: CDR1 MDHEN, CDR2 SYDVKM. The trim removed 5 bases at V and 4 bases at J, leaving 9 bases unmatched. CDR3 nucleotides: TGTGCCAGCAGTCCCCCGGGACAGGGCCTTTACGAGCAGTACTTC. Translating it yields CASSPPGQGLYEQYF.

The chain employs TRBV7-9 and TRBJ2-2; 10 bases are shared with TRBD2. The CDR3 contains 16 residues. Germline trimming cut 5 bases from V and 6 bases from J; bases unmatched to any gene: 9. CDR1 and CDR2 (germline): SEHNR, FQNEAQ (reference sequence). The CDR3 nucleotides are TGTGCCAGCAGCGACCTAGCGGGAGTGTTCGCCGGGGAGCTGTTTTTT. Encoded protein: CASSDLAGVFAGELFF. Based on the CDR3 plus reference TRBV7-9 and TRBJ2-2, the full variable domain is DTGVSQNPRHKITKRGQNVTFRCDPISEHNRLYWYRQTLGQGPEFLTYFQNEAQLEKSRLLSDRFSAERPKGSFSTLEIQRTEQGDSAMYLCASSDLAGVFAGELFFGEGSRLTVL.

This sequence joins TRBV6-5 and TRBJ2-2; D unclear. Trimming cost V 8 bases and J 1 base, with 8 bases left between them. The CDR3 is 13 amino acids. Germline-derived CDR1 and CDR2 are MNHEY and SVGAGI. The CDR3 DNA reads as TGTGCCAGCGTAGTCAGGAACACCGGGGAGCTGTTTTTT. It encodes CASVVRNTGELFF.

V and J are TRBV11-3 and TRBJ2-3; D unclear. Germline CDR1 reads SGHNT; CDR2 reads YENEEA. Trimming removed 3 bases at V and 0 bases at J, with 10 bases between. The CDR3 contains 15 residues. The CDR3 sequence: CASSLGYSSTDTQYF. The CDR3 bases are TGTGCCAGCAGCTTGGGGTACTCTAGCACAGATACGCAGTATTTT.

For the CDR3, the DNA is TGTGCCAGCAGCTTAGGACCCGGACAGGGGGGACTCCAGCATTTT. Amino acid sequence: CASSLGPGQGGLQHF. The chain couples TRBV13 to TRBJ1-5; 10 nucleotides match TRBD1. Unmatched junction bases numbered 8, after V lost 0 bases and J lost 12 bases. From germline, CDR1 is PRHDT and CDR2 FYEKMQ (reference sequence). The CDR3 spans 15 residues.

The chain recombines TRBV5-1 with TRBJ2-5; D is uncertain. The germline V gene has CDR1 SGHRS and CDR2 YFSETQ. The V end lost 3 bases, the J end lost 3 bases, and 12 bases lay between the germline ends. This CDR3 is built from 14 residues. The CDR3 DNA reads TGCGCCAGCAGCTCAGGATTTGGAGAAGAGACCCAGTACTTC. It specifies CASSSGFGEETQYF.

The chain uses TRBV7-6 and TRBJ1-2; the match to TRBD1 covers 10 bases. The CDR3 has 14 residues. Germline CDR1 reads SGHVS; CDR2 reads FNYEAQ. With V trimmed by 5 bases and J by 7 bases, 7 bases remained unmatched. CDR3 sequence reads: CASSPKWTGGGYTF. In DNA, the CDR3 is TGTGCCAGCAGCCCCAAATGGACAGGGGGTGGCTACACCTTC.